The 21 T cell receptor beta chains in this list originate from one sample, sequenced in a study of T-cell memory formation after mild COVID-19. In TCRdb, the 5' RACE reads were re-called with MiXCR into one record per CDR3 protein. This repertoire shows 25,000 to 35,000 distinct CDR3 sequences, around 12% found once; its top ten account for about 16%. Sequencing was performed on PBMCs or a T cell subset sorted from them (not recorded which). These receptors were taken from an adult woman who had mild COVID-19 (a few samples of this study predate the infection). Cell type and time point are not known.

This clonotype was detected many times. The rearrangement joins TRBV12-3 or TRBV12-4 to TRBJ1-2, with D perhaps TRBD1 (5 bases). V gave up 5 bases and J gave up 7 bases, with 8 bases separating them. The CDR3 is 11 residues long. CDR3 loop: CASSQGVGYTF. DNA of the CDR3: TGTGCCAGCAGTCAGGGTGTTGGCTACACCTTC.

This clonotype was found many times. The V gene is TRBV7-8, the J gene TRBJ2-7, with D possibly TRBD2 on 5 matching bases. V was trimmed by 5 bases and J by 0 bases, leaving 8 bases between them. Germline assignment: CDR1 SGHVS and CDR2 FQNEAQ. The CDR3 totals 13 residues. In DNA form, the CDR3 reads TGTGCCAGCAGCCGCCGGGGCTCCTACGAGCAGTACTTC. Protein product: CASSRRGSYEQYF.

This clonotype was seen repeatedly, ten times or more. The gene calls are TRBV20-1 and TRBJ2-1; 15 nucleotides match TRBD2. CDR1 and CDR2 from the germline V gene are DFQATT and SNEGSKA (reference sequence). The J segment lost 1 base and the V segment lost 0 bases, leaving 7 bases of the junction unmatched. The CDR3 totals 19 residues. The CDR3 bases are TGCAGTGCTAGAGACCCCGGGACTAGCGGGGGGCATTCCTACAATGAGCAGTTCTTC. It yields the protein CSARDPGTSGGHSYNEQFF.

This clonotype was recorded at least ten times. J is TRBJ2-7 and V is TRBV14; no firm D call. The ends were cut back, 1 base at V and 3 bases at J, with 7 bases in the middle. Germline loops: CDR1 SGHDN, CDR2 FVKESK. This CDR3 has 13 amino acids. CDR3 sequence: CASSQGAFYEQYF. CDR3 DNA: TGTGCCAGCAGCCAAGGGGCCTTCTACGAGCAGTACTTC.

In this sample, this clonotype turned up many times. The chain uses TRBV30 and TRBJ1-3, with D maybe TRBD1 (5 bases). V dropped 2 bases and J dropped 11 bases, with 19 bases sitting between them. The length of the CDR3 is 14 residues. CDR1 GTSNPN and CDR2 SVGIG come from the germline V gene (reference sequence). DNA for the CDR3: TGTGCCTGGAGTCTAAGGGGAGAGCTCCGGGCCATATATTTT. Translating it yields CAWSLRGELRAIYF.

This clonotype came up many times. The chain uses TRBV29-1 and TRBJ1-2, with 7 bases lining up with TRBD1. Germline assignment: CDR1 SQVTM and CDR2 ANQGSEA. This CDR3 is 14 amino acids long. Trimming took 6 bases from V and 4 from J; bases not matched to a gene: 11. The DNA of the CDR3 is TGCAGCGTGACCCCGGGAGGGGGCCCCTATGGCTACACCTTC. Its protein is CSVTPGGGPYGYTF.

The count of this clonotype is one. The V and J genes are TRBV29-1 and TRBJ2-3; 9 nucleotides match TRBD2. This CDR3 comprises 14 residues. The junction had 8 bases not matched to a gene; V was cut back by 6 bases and J by 4 bases. CDR1 is SQVTM and CDR2 is ANQGSEA in the germline V gene. CDR3 in amino acids: CSVNIAGEADTQYF. In DNA, the CDR3 is TGCAGCGTAAACATAGCGGGGGAGGCAGATACGCAGTATTTT.

In its sample, this clonotype was seen many times. The genes are TRBV6-6 and TRBJ1-5, with TRBD1 matching 9 bases. Germline V gives CDR1 MNHNY, CDR2 SVGAGI (reference sequence). V lost 5 bases, J lost 3 bases, and 5 bases stayed unmatched. The CDR3 loop spans 15 amino acids. DNA of the CDR3: TGTGCCAGCAGTCGTGGACAGGGGAACAATCAGCCCCAGCATTTT. Residues: CASSRGQGNNQPQHF.

There are many counts of this clonotype. The rearrangement uses TRBV7-3 and TRBJ2-1; 13 nucleotides align to TRBD2. The CDR3 length is 16 residues. Trimming cost V 1 base and J 7 bases; bases outside gene matches: 4. Germline loops: CDR1 SGHTA, CDR2 FQGTGA. This CDR3 is CASSLMGLAGSNEQFF. In nucleotides, the CDR3 is TGTGCCAGCAGCTTAATGGGACTAGCGGGATCAAATGAGCAGTTCTTC.

The sample holds many counts of this clonotype. The chain employs TRBV12-3 or TRBV12-4 and TRBJ2-1, with TRBD2 matching 7 bases. V shed 6 bases and J 8 bases; nucleotides not matched to a gene: 7. This CDR3 contains 13 residues. For the CDR3, the DNA is TGTGCCAGCAGCCCGGGGAGGGCGGATGAGCAGTTCTTC. Protein: CASSPGRADEQFF.

This clonotype was seen at least ten times. The V gene is TRBV20-1, the J gene TRBJ2-7; TRBD2 matches at 8 bases. V shed 0 bases and J 2 bases; nucleotides not matched to a gene: 6. Germline lookup yields CDR1 DFQATT and CDR2 SNEGSKA (reference sequence). The CDR3 runs 15 residues. CDR3 sequence: CSARDSSGATYEQYF. The DNA for the CDR3 is TGCAGTGCTAGAGATAGTAGCGGGGCTACCTACGAGCAGTACTTC.

DNA of the CDR3: TGTGCCAGCAGTTACTCGGGACTAGCGGGAGGGCCTTCCTACAATGAGCAGTTCTTC. It translates to CASSYSGLAGGPSYNEQFF. V is TRBV6-5 and J is TRBJ2-1; 16 bases match TRBD2. The CDR3 is 19 amino acids. Germline assignment: CDR1 MNHEY and CDR2 SVGAGI. V lost 0 bases and J lost 1; bases outside the gene matches: 3.

This clonotype was detected ten times or more. The chain links TRBV24-1 to TRBJ1-1; D is ambiguous. This CDR3 comprises 14 residues. Trimming took off 3 bases at V and 4 bases at J, with 11 bases between the two ends. The germline V gene has CDR1 KGHDR and CDR2 SFDVKD. This CDR3 reads CATSDGSLGTEAFF. The CDR3 DNA follows: TGTGCCACCAGTGATGGTAGTTTGGGCACTGAAGCTTTCTTT.

The chain uses TRBV7-8 and TRBJ2-5; no definite D call. The CDR3 consists of 15 residues. Germline V gives CDR1 SGHVS, CDR2 FQNEAQ. V lost 5 bases and J lost 2, with 15 bases in between. The CDR3 DNA sequence: TGTGCCAGCAGCCCACCTCTCCGGGTTCAAGAGACCCAGTACTTC. Translation: CASSPPLRVQETQYF.

This sequence joins TRBV2 and TRBJ1-5; D ambiguous. This CDR3 is 11 amino acids long. Germline CDR1 SNHLY, CDR2 FYNNEI. Between the trimmed V and J ends, which lost 6 bases and 6 bases, there was a span of 6 bases. CDR3 coding DNA: TGTGCCAGCAGATTGATTCAGCCCCAGCATTTT. It is translated as CASRLIQPQHF.

J is TRBJ2-5 and V is TRBV20-1; D remains ambiguous. The V end was cut by 3 bases, the J end by 8 bases, with 16 bases between. The germline gives CDR1 DFQATT, CDR2 SNEGSKA (reference sequence). The CDR3 is 13 residues long. CDR3 residues: CSARRQFRGTQYF. The CDR3 nucleotides are TGCAGTGCTAGGCGGCAGTTTCGTGGAACCCAGTACTTC.

This clonotype has ten or more counts. The rearrangement joins TRBV4-1 to TRBJ2-3; 13 nucleotides line up with TRBD2. Per germline, CDR1 MGHRA and CDR2 YSYEKL. Losses at the gene ends were 4 bases for V and 2 bases for J; bases not matched to a gene: 3. The CDR3 spans 16 residues. CDR3 loop: CASSPGTSGVTDTQYF. The CDR3 bases are TGCGCCAGCAGCCCAGGGACTAGCGGGGTCACAGATACGCAGTATTTT.

This clonotype was counted at least ten times. This sequence joins TRBV12-3 or TRBV12-4 and TRBJ2-3; tentative D call: TRBD2 (7 bases). V was pared by 5 bases and J by 5 bases, with 23 bases between. CDR3 size: 17 residues. In nucleotides, the CDR3 is TGTGCCAGCAGTCCCGCAATTTTCCGGGGGGCAGGAGATACGCAGTATTTT. Translating it yields CASSPAIFRGAGDTQYF.

The CDR3 DNA reads TGTGCCAGCTCACCGGGGATTAATGAAAAACTGTTTTTT. Encoded protein: CASSPGINEKLFF. V usage is TRBV18 and J usage is TRBJ1-4; D is undetermined. From germline, CDR1 is KGHSH and CDR2 LQKENI. The CDR3 is made up of 13 amino acids. Deletions cut 3 bases from V and 4 bases from J, with 6 bases between.

This clonotype was detected ten times or more. The rearrangement uses TRBV12-3 or TRBV12-4 and TRBJ1-1; maybe TRBD1 (5 bases). With 9 bases removed from V and 1 base from J, the gap between germline ends came to 12 bases. There are 13 residues in the CDR3. As DNA, the CDR3 is TGTGCCAGTACTATCGGACAGAACACTGAAGCTTTCTTT. This gives the protein CASTIGQNTEAFF.

This clonotype has ten or more counts. This CDR3 reads CASSPGTSGTGELFF. CDR3 bases: TGCGCCAGCAGCCCTGGGACTAGCGGGACCGGGGAGCTGTTTTTT. The chain is built from TRBV4-1 and TRBJ2-2, with 12 bases matching TRBD2. The junction had 2 bases not matched to a gene; V was cut back by 4 bases and J by 5 bases. Germline V gives CDR1 MGHRA, CDR2 YSYEKL. The CDR3 loop spans 15 amino acids.